This T cell receptor beta chain was sequenced for a study of vaccination and CD4 T cells after COVID-19. Study-level background: The BNT162b2 or mRNA-1273 vaccine was given to participants in two doses.

V was clipped by 4 bases and J by 1 base; unmatched bases: 4. CDR3 size: 15 residues. The germline CDR1 and CDR2 sequences are LGHNA and YSLEER. Overall study findings and caveats: It was found that, in convalescent patients, 304 of 307 vaccine-specific clones were spike mono-reactive. The study found median SARS-CoV-2-reactive clonotypes rising from 21 to 38, not significantly.

As to this clonotype: Its antigen is undetermined.

Cultured CD4+ T cell DNA was sequenced using the Oncomine TCR Beta short-read assay. Once CD4+ T cells had been cultured, genomic DNA was extracted from them. TCRdb reprocessed the PCR reads with MiXCR, giving one entry per CDR3 protein. The sample holds roughly 18,000 distinct CDR3 sequences; about 39% are singletons and the top ten take approximately 6.6%. Treatment: roughly 10-day PBMC culture with coronavirus spike peptide pools or control peptides (ViraFEST assay). Sequenced here: CD4+ T cells from blood, cultured in vitro, sampled after SARS-CoV-2 vaccination. The genes are TRBV4-3 and TRBJ1-3; TRBD1 matches at 7 bases. This TCR was recovered from a human donor who had recovered from COVID-19. CDR3: CASSLHRGSGNTIYF. The CDR3 DNA reads TGCGCCAGCAGCCTACACAGGGGTTCTGGAAACACCATATATTTT.